This T cell receptor beta chain was recorded in a study of T cells in tumors after PD-1 blockade. Study overall: Daily vismodegib 150 mg continued in a subset of anti-PD-1-treated patients. Mean per blood sample: some 120,000 templates (roughly 22,000-270,000), about 40,000 unique clonotypes.

V was pared by 0 bases and J by 2 bases, with 12 bases between. CDR3 length: 15 residues. Germline V gives CDR1 SGHNT, CDR2 YYREEE (reference sequence). The repertoire was sequenced with immunoSEQ multiplex PCR; TCRdb's copy has only in-frame clones and lacks some. The table lists about 59,000 clones, around 80% of them singletons. The V gene is TRBV5-4, the J gene TRBJ2-7; a possible D gene is TRBD1 (6 bases). Material: PBMCs, obtained before anti-PD-1 treatment. This receptor was taken from a human donor with basal cell carcinoma. The CDR3, as DNA: TGTGCCAGCAGCTTGGAACAGGGATGGACCTACGAGCAGTACTTC. Its translation: CASSLEQGWTYEQYF.